The entry below describes one TCR beta chain. This clone was observed once. Its recognized antigen is unknown. Base quality data are lacking; no much larger clone is found one base away. The cohort consisted of hundreds of healthy bone marrow donors. At the time of sampling, all cohort members were nominally healthy, though unrecorded immune exposures were likely present. The donor tested CMV seronegative, placing the donor among the 300 to 450 seronegative members of the cohort. Each donor provided a peripheral blood sample, and peripheral blood mononuclear cells were used for TCR beta sequencing. Genomic DNA extraction from the blood cell samples was performed with the Qiagen DNeasy Blood Extraction Kit. The germline V gene provides CDR1 SGHRS and CDR2 YFSETQ. The CDR3 has 15 amino acids, counting the end cysteine and phenylalanine. The read is trimmed to its CDR3 DNA, 45 bases read in frame from base 1. Relative to germline, V is missing 4 bases and J is missing 5 bases, with 5 bases of the junction outside any gene match.

This specimen comes from a study of cytomegalovirus exposure and HLA in healthy donors (dated by TCRdb to about 2017). Some background on the complete study: In an earlier analysis of several hundred of the donors, about 270 Gb of sequence data and 90 million to 120 million unique TCR beta sequences from about 180 million T cells were reported. To decide whether each TCR beta V gene segment behaved as functional or pseudogenic, an earlier analysis of some 570 of the donors relied on high-throughput TCR beta sequencing. Besides the first cohort of approximately 670 subjects, a separate validation cohort made up of 120 different subjects was used. The aim of the study was to test whether cataloging public T cell receptors could identify signatures of past pathogen exposure. The study used immunosequencing to profile the T cell repertoires of around 600 subjects and linked those repertoires to cytomegalovirus serostatus. Of the 350 to 450 genotyped donors, about 80% fell in the genetic ancestry cluster associated with self-reported Caucasian donors. An early release covering 550 to 650 HLA-typed donors comprised about 310 gigabases of sequencing data and roughly 85 million unique TCR sequences. The number of typed donors differed by locus: roughly 629-630 for A, B, C, DRB1 and DQB1; some 500 for DQA1; around 610 for DPA1; and some 470 for DPB1. Several DR-DQ haplotypes were treated as single units for association and clustering because of strong linkage in the cohort. Both class I and class II loci were covered by HLA typing, at four-digit resolution. Rather than drawing on any new phenotypic data, the later analysis identified candidate immune exposures from TCR beta sequences and the way those sequences occurred across donors. Every discovery cohort repertoire had been produced on one sequencing platform. To study patterns of TCR occurrence, a later analysis re-analyzed previously published TCR beta repertoires from more than 550 donors and added high-resolution HLA genotyping. Among a few hundred genotyped donors of the cohort, an average of about 240,000 unique TCR beta nucleotide sequences were sequenced per donor, roughly a sixth of them non-productive. High-throughput TCR immunosequencing, statistical association of individual TCRs with disease status, and machine learning were combined to predict cytomegalovirus infection status. Donor age, sex, ethnicity and CMV serostatus were compiled alongside the repertoire data. A later genetic analysis used genome-wide SNP genotypes for about three fifths of the roughly 700 donors, treating that subset as a discovery cohort.

The library was built by means of the immunoSEQ multiplex PCR assay. For the multiplex PCR, a mixture combining 60 forward primers for TCR Vbeta segments and 13 reverse primers for TCR Jbeta segments was used. The CDR3 region of rearranged TCR beta genes was amplified from genomic DNA by a multiplex PCR assay. Amplified TCR beta libraries were sequenced as 87-base-pair reads on the Illumina HiSeq System. The study's processing was this. In a later analysis, 77 million or so unique TCR beta chains were counted across the approximately 670 repertoires, and approximately 11 million of these chains were shared by at least two donors. Raw reads were error-corrected and collapsed into unique sequences by a nearest-neighbor algorithm in which closely related sequences were merged to remove PCR and sequencing errors. V, D and J gene segments were assigned by aligning CDR3 sequences to IMGT reference sequences. For a sequence to be retained, a match of at least six nucleotides was required to both a V gene segment and a J gene segment. A rearrangement was called productive if the CDR3 had no stop codons and remained in frame with V and J, and every other rearrangement was called non-productive. Following IMGT convention, CDR3 was defined as the stretch from the second conserved V-encoded cysteine up to the conserved J-encoded phenylalanine. In an earlier analysis of roughly 610 of the donors, sequences lacking an unambiguous match to a single V gene segment were excluded. In an earlier analysis of approximately 590 of the donors, a V segment was called functional when productive rearrangements were above 56.7%, and segregating when the standard deviation between donors exceeded 5%. A statistical classification framework was built to diagnose cytomegalovirus status from the catalog of TCR beta chain sequences. In a later analysis, TCR nucleotide sequences were compared against IMGT/GENE-DB human TR gene sequences so that V and J genes could be assigned. In a later analysis, CDR3 sequences and most-parsimonious VDJ recombination scenarios were assigned using the TCRdist pipeline. In a later analysis, every TCR beta chain was defined by the combination of its CDR3 amino acid sequence and its V-gene family, and reads without a unique V-gene family were dropped. To address suspected cross-contamination and a sequencing artifact, a later analysis removed 592 highly shared, low-generation-probability nucleotide sequences. In a later analysis, a clonal expansion index for each public chain was calculated from normalized within-repertoire ranks of inferred template counts. In a later analysis, generation probabilities were computed using a VDJ recombination model fitted to out-of-frame rearrangements, and the results were checked against IGoR. Hypergeometric tests were used in a later analysis to score TCR-TCR, TCR-HLA and TCR-CMV co-occurrence, with a repertoire-size bias correction applied to the TCR pairs. A later analysis estimated false discovery rates by permuting HLA or CMV assignments 20 times. In a later analysis, co-occurring TCRs were grouped using DBSCAN, with TCRdist sequence similarity added in when clustering inside HLA-allele-positive subsets. Repertoires with fewer than 30,000 or more than 120,000 public chains, plus five repertoires with anomalous nucleotide sharing, were excluded from co-occurrence clustering. TCRdb mirrors the immuneACCESS table, restricted to in-frame sequences. Some clones are absent from its copies; in checked studies, under half trace to an unresolved V gene, and the reason for the others is unknown. From that table come the V and J calls and clone size; the DNA was used to work out D and trimming. The sample profile shows approximately 140,000 clones; 65% to 90% of them were found once. In total, the top ten clones hold 0.7% of the sample.

On the study overall, not on this receptor specifically: According to a later analysis, TCR association rates differed among HLA loci, with DRB1 alleles showing the most associated TCRs and HLA-C alleles showing the fewest. CMV serostatus was the only immune exposure information available for the cohort. Presence/absence analyses assumed roughly uniform sequencing depth across donors, an assumption that may not hold. In vitro tests confirmed that a few of the cytomegalovirus-associated TCR beta chains recognize cytomegalovirus antigens. According to a later analysis, most CMV-associated TCR beta chains appeared to be HLA-restricted, and the HLA associations seemed to be driven largely by CMV exposure. This cohort had only TCR beta chains sequenced, and the lack of alpha or paired-chain data limited which features could be detected. Specific HLA alleles were associated with around 18,000 TCR beta sequences at a false discovery rate of 0.05 in a later analysis. The earlier analysis of 587 of the donors excluded fewer than 20 rarely observed V segments, including chromosome 9 orphons, because counts were too low. The authors suggested that the approach could potentially be generalized to other disease states and immunological phenotypes. Broadly in line with IMGT annotations, most TCR beta V segments showed up in productive rearrangements about 87% or about 30% of the time in an earlier analysis of about 500 of the donors. V-gene and J-gene trimming of TCR beta chains was associated with a missense DCLRE1C variant in a later genetic analysis, and the association was replicated in an independent cohort. Linkage disequilibrium might explain the correlated functional status among segregating V segments, but an unknown experimental factor could not be ruled out. Because the 87-base-pair reads could not distinguish some IMGT-functional V segments, including TRBV6-2 and TRBV6-3, those segments were excluded. HLA typing was unavailable for some donors at each locus, so association tests used only the typed subset. In both the original and validation cohorts, the classifier was reported to diagnose cytomegalovirus status with high specificity and sensitivity. Most TCR sequences were seen in very few donors, while some public TCRs were found in many individuals. When HLA alleles, especially DR and DQ, strongly co-occurred, TCR associations were difficult to assign to individual alleles. The sequencing pipeline was judged likely to have produced a cluster of highly shared sequence variants as a technical artifact. A further reported finding was that TCR beta sequences accurately predicted the HLA-A and HLA-B alleles for most subjects in the first cohort. In a later analysis, HLA-associated TCR beta chains showed more clonal expansion and lower generation probabilities than non-associated chains that were equally common. A later analysis reported that several top co-occurrence clusters appeared linked to parvovirus B19, influenza, CMV and Epstein-Barr virus. Compared with the roughly 700-donor mean, donors in an Asian-associated ancestry cluster had fewer N-insertions in productive TCRs, according to a later genetic analysis. A total of roughly 160 TCR beta chains were listed by the study as associated with cytomegalovirus.

Sequencing was carried out using PBMCs. The clonotype originates from a man between 18 and 29 years old in good health and CMV-seronegative. The sequence links TRBV5-1 to TRBJ1-6, and 8 bases in between align with TRBD1. DNA sequence: TGCGCCAGCAGCCCCGGGACAGGCAATAATTCACCCCTCCACTTT. Translation gives CASSPGTGNNSPLHF.